Listed below are T cell receptor beta chains from one sample, sequenced in a study of blood T cell repertoires in COVID-19. The method was immunoSEQ multiplex PCR; TCRdb's version includes in-frame clones alone and lacks a portion of them. The table records approximately 250,000 clones, approximately 90% of them present only once. Sequenced: PBMCs or T cells enriched from blood (not recorded which). The receptors here all came from a woman younger than 45 with acute COVID-19. The CDR3 runs from the conserved cysteine through the conserved F or W. The order of the fields is V gene, D gene, clone size, J gene, CDR3 DNA, CDR3 protein. The D gene is left open where the match is weak. The size field is filled for only some rows; it gives once, few, many or a size class.

TRBV11-2,TRBD1,.,TRBJ1-4,TGTGCCAGCAGCTTAGTCCTCGGGACAGGGGGCACGGGACGTGAAAAACTGTTTTTT,CASSLVLGTGGTGREKLFF
TRBV24-1,TRBD2,.,TRBJ2-2,TGTGCCACCAGTCGGCGGGAGGGTAACACCGGGGAGCTGTTTTTT,CATSRREGNTGELFF
TRBV3-1/TRBV3-2,TRBD2,.,TRBJ2-7,TGTGCCAGCAGCCAAGGCATGGCGACTAGCGGCTACGAGCAGTACTTC,CASSQGMATSGYEQYF
TRBV28,.,.,TRBJ2-7,TGTGCCAGCAGTTTTAGGCTAGCTCGATACGAGCAGTACTTC,CASSFRLARYEQYF
TRBV7-6,.,.,TRBJ2-7,TGTGCCAGCAGCTTAGCCGCGGAACAGGCAAACGAGCAGTACTTC,CASSLAAEQANEQYF
TRBV29-1,.,.,TRBJ2-1,TGCAGCGTTGACTTCACTAGCAGCCCCTACAATGAGCAGTTCTTC,CSVDFTSSPYNEQFF
TRBV28,.,.,TRBJ1-1,TGTGCCAGCAATGCAGGGGTGGCCACTGAAGCTTTCTTT,CASNAGVATEAFF
TRBV29-1,.,.,TRBJ2-4,TGCAGCGTTGAAGATGCGGGGTCGGGGCGGGACCTAGCCAAAAACATTCAGTACTTC,CSVEDAGSGRDLAKNIQYF
TRBV18,.,.,TRBJ2-4,TGTGCCAGCTCACCACCCGGGGAAAACATTCAGTACTTC,CASSPPGENIQYF
TRBV3-1/TRBV3-2,.,few,TRBJ1-1,TGTGCCAGCAGCCAAGAGTCTGCGACAGCCTATGAAGCTTTCTTT,CASSQESATAYEAFF
TRBV28,.,.,TRBJ1-4,TGTGCCAGCAGTTTATTGGGCGGGGGTAATGAAAAACTGTTTTTT,CASSLLGGGNEKLFF
TRBV6-5,.,.,TRBJ2-3,TGTGCCAGCAGCGGTTCCACAGATACGCAGTATTTT,CASSGSTDTQYF
TRBV19,.,.,TRBJ1-4,TGTGCCAGTAAAAAGGGGGACCTCGAGGCAAAACTGTTTTTT,CASKKGDLEAKLFF
TRBV29-1,.,.,TRBJ2-2,TGCAGCGTTGGTCTAGCTGACACCGGGGAGCTGTTTTTT,CSVGLADTGELFF
TRBV5-1,.,.,TRBJ1-4,TGCGCCAGCAGTGGGATCGGGGAACTGGGTAATGAAAAACTGTTTTTT,CASSGIGELGNEKLFF
TRBV5-4,TRBD1,.,TRBJ1-1,TGTGCCAGCAGCCCGGACAGGGACACTGAAGCTTTCTTT,CASSPDRDTEAFF
TRBV28,.,.,TRBJ2-7,TGTGCCAGCAGTTTGCAGGGGTCAGTCTACGAGCAGTACTTC,CASSLQGSVYEQYF
TRBV2,.,.,TRBJ1-3,TGTGCCAGCAGTGAGGGCAGCCGCCGATCTGGAAACACCATATATTTT,CASSEGSRRSGNTIYF
TRBV27,TRBD1,few,TRBJ1-5,TGTGCCAGCAGTCCCAACCCCAGACAGGGGGGTCAGCCCCAGCATTTT,CASSPNPRQGGQPQHF
TRBV4-1,TRBD1,.,TRBJ1-1,TGCGCCAGCAGCCCACAGGGACAGGAGGGCACTGAAGCTTTCTTT,CASSPQGQEGTEAFF
TRBV10-3,TRBD2,.,TRBJ2-1,TGTGCCATCGAGGATCCGGGACAGGGGGGACTAGCGGGAGTTGGGGACTCCTACAATGAGCAGTTCTTC,CAIEDPGQGGLAGVGDSYNEQFF
TRBV5-6,.,few,TRBJ2-1,TGTGCCAGCACCCAATGGGGGGATGAGCAGTTCTTC,CASTQWGDEQFF
TRBV19,TRBD2,few,TRBJ2-6,TGTGCCTCAGGGACTAGAAGATCTGGGGCCAACGTCCTGACTTTC,CASGTRRSGANVLTF
TRBV7-2,TRBD1,.,TRBJ1-4,TGTGCCAGCAGCTGGGCCTTCCCGGGACAGGGGGCGAGTGAAAAACTGTTTTTT,CASSWAFPGQGASEKLFF
TRBV11-2,.,.,TRBJ1-3,TGTGCCAGCAGCTTAGCGCGGCGTTCTTACTCTGGAAACACCATATATTTT,CASSLARRSYSGNTIYF
TRBV18,TRBD1,.,TRBJ1-2,TGTGCCAGCTCACCACCGGGACAGGGCTCCTATGGCTACACCTTC,CASSPPGQGSYGYTF
TRBV7-9,TRBD2,.,TRBJ2-2,TGTGCCTCAGCCCGGGAGGCCACCGGGGAGCTGTTTTTT,CASAREATGELFF
TRBV19,.,.,TRBJ1-4,TGTGCCAGTAGTATAGGTACAGGTTCAACTAATGAAAAACTGTTTTTT,CASSIGTGSTNEKLFF
TRBV28,.,few,TRBJ1-4,TGTGCCAGCAGTTTGGGGGGGCTTGAGGAAAAACTGTTTTTT,CASSLGGLEEKLFF
TRBV2,TRBD2,.,TRBJ2-7,TGTGCCAGCACACGGGAGGGCCAATCCTACGAGCAGTACTTC,CASTREGQSYEQYF
TRBV5-4,TRBD2,once,TRBJ2-1,TGTGCCAGCAGCTTGGGAGGGACTAGCAGCTACAATGAGCAGTTCTTC,CASSLGGTSSYNEQFF
TRBV11-3,TRBD2,.,TRBJ2-1,TGTGCCAGCAGCTTAGACACTTTTAGGACTAGCGGGAGGTGGGCCAAATCCAATGAGCAGTTCTTC,CASSLDTFRTSGRWAKSNEQFF
TRBV28,.,.,TRBJ2-7,TGTGCCAGCAGTTCCCCAGGATCCGCGTACGAGCAGTACTTC,CASSSPGSAYEQYF
TRBV3-1/TRBV3-2,TRBD1,.,TRBJ2-7,TGTGCCAGCAGCTCACAGGGGGAAGAGCAGTACTTC,CASSSQGEEQYF
TRBV7-2,.,once,TRBJ2-2,TGTGCCAGCAGCGAGACAGGACCAAACACCGGGGAGCTGTTTTTT,CASSETGPNTGELFF
TRBV15,.,.,TRBJ2-1,TGTGCCACCAGCAGAGATTTCGCGGCCAGCTCCTACAATGAGCAGTTCTTC,CATSRDFAASSYNEQFF
TRBV4-1,TRBD2,.,TRBJ2-4,TGCGCCAGCAGCCCCCTAGCGGGAGTCCAAAACATTCAGTACTTC,CASSPLAGVQNIQYF
TRBV11-3,.,.,TRBJ2-2,TGTGCCAGCAGCGGGCATGTTAACACCGGGGAGCTGTTTTTT,CASSGHVNTGELFF
TRBV11-2,.,.,TRBJ2-7,TGTGCCAGCAGCTTAGTGTTAGGGGGCTACGAGCAGTACTTC,CASSLVLGGYEQYF
TRBV6-6,TRBD2,.,TRBJ2-1,TGTGCCAGCAGCTTCGGACTAGCGACATACAATGAGCAGTTCTTC,CASSFGLATYNEQFF
TRBV21-1,.,.,TRBJ2-1,TGTGCCAGCAGCCGTACCGGGACTTTTTACAATGAGCAGTTCTTC,CASSRTGTFYNEQFF
TRBV19,.,.,TRBJ2-7,TGTGCCAGTAGTATAAGGCAGGGTGGGACCTACGAGCAGTACTTC,CASSIRQGGTYEQYF